In this sample, the clone carrying this T cell receptor beta chain turned up many times. Template material for amplifying TCR beta CDR3 regions consisted of RNA transcripts. With the HTBI primer set, the TCR CDR3 went through a first round of RT-PCR. From the multiplex PCR reads, TCRdb called clonotypes with MiXCR, one entry per CDR3 protein. The table lists roughly 510,000 distinct CDR3 sequences, about a fifth of them singletons. This CDR3 comprises 14 residues. The V end lost 3 bases, the J end lost 1 base, and 6 bases lay between the germline ends. Germline V lookup: CDR1 MNHEY, CDR2 SMNVEV (reference sequence). These data belong to a study of T cells in Graves' hyperthyroidism and ophthalmopathy. Across the study: The authors collected peripheral blood at initial diagnosis, before any treatment.

Hyperthyroidism in the patients, aged 18 to 65, was newly diagnosed and under 2 months in duration. The sample was blood. The chain is built from TRBV27 and TRBJ2-2; D gene ambiguous. The TCR originated in a man younger than 30 with Graves' hyperthyroidism. CDR3 amino acids: CASSFELNTGELFF. In DNA, the CDR3 is TGTGCCAGCAGTTTTGAGCTGAACACCGGGGAGCTGTTTTTT.